Shown below are 14 T cell receptor beta chains from a single sample sequenced in a study of T cell responses to AZD1222 COVID-19 vaccine. The protocol was immunoSEQ multiplex PCR, while the TCRdb copy is restricted to in-frame clones and leaves out a portion. The sample has about 140,000 clones, about nine tenths seen once. The material was peripheral blood, obtained on day 0 of AZD1222 vaccination. These receptors came from an adult in good health.

The chain employs TRBV2 and TRBJ2-7; D not resolved. This CDR3 is 12 amino acids long. Per germline, CDR1 SNHLY and CDR2 FYNNEI. V lost 1 base and J 6 bases, leaving 7 bases between the germline ends. This CDR3 reads CASSEGPAEQYF. In DNA form, the CDR3 reads TGTGCCAGCAGTGAAGGGCCCGCCGAGCAGTACTTC.

The V gene is TRBV20-1, the J gene TRBJ2-3, with a weak D call TRBD2 (5 bases). The germline V and J ends were trimmed by 6 bases and 1 base, with 5 bases remaining between them. Germline assignment: CDR1 DFQATT and CDR2 SNEGSKA (reference sequence). This CDR3 is built from 11 residues. In DNA, the CDR3 is TGCAGTGCCGGGGGCACAGATACGCAGTATTTT. The encoded protein is CSAGGTDTQYF.

The chain carries TRBV6-1 and TRBJ2-7, with 9 nucleotides matching TRBD2. From germline, CDR1 is MNHNS and CDR2 SASEGT. The CDR3 extends over 15 amino acids. V dropped 1 base and J dropped 3; count of bases not matched to a gene: 4. The CDR3 here is CASSEVVAGVYEQYF. The CDR3 DNA sequence: TGTGCCAGCAGTGAAGTGGTAGCGGGAGTCTACGAGCAGTACTTC.

The chain couples TRBV20-1 to TRBJ2-3, with a tentative D call TRBD2 (5 bases). Per the germline V gene, CDR1 is DFQATT and CDR2 is SNEGSKA (reference sequence). There are 11 residues in the CDR3. V lost 3 bases and J 8 bases, leaving 9 bases between the germline ends. The CDR3 region is CSARDFPTQYF. CDR3 nucleotide sequence: TGCAGTGCTAGGGACTTCCCTACGCAGTATTTT.

The V call is TRBV12-3 or TRBV12-4, the J call TRBJ2-2; no clear D. V dropped 5 bases and J dropped 9 bases, with 10 bases sitting between them. The CDR3 runs to 12 residues. The CDR3, as DNA: TGTGCCAGCAGTCTGGGTGGTCGGGAGCTGTTTTTT. Residues: CASSLGGRELFF.

This chain connects TRBV7-2 to TRBJ2-5; tentatively, D is TRBD2 (6 bases). V lost 11 bases and J lost 2, with 18 bases in between. Germline lookup yields CDR1 SGHTA and CDR2 FQGNSA. The CDR3 contains 14 residues. The CDR3 loop reads CASAGGAAQETQYF. CDR3 in DNA: TGTGCCTCAGCGGGTGGAGCGGCTCAAGAGACCCAGTACTTC. Drawing the rest from reference TRBV7-2 and TRBJ2-5, the complete variable domain is GAGVSQSPSNKVTEKGKDVELRCDPISGHTALYWYRQSLGQGLEFLIYFQGNSAPDKSGLPSDRFSAERTGGSVSTLTIQRTQQEDSAVYLCASAGGAAQETQYFGPGTRLLVL.

CDR3 nucleotide sequence: TGTGCCACCAGCGGTCGGGGCCCGAGCACAGATACGCAGTATTTT. This sequence encodes CATSGRGPSTDTQYF. The rearrangement joins TRBV24-1 to TRBJ2-3; D tentatively fits TRBD1 or TRBD2 (5 bases each). From germline, CDR1 is KGHDR and CDR2 SFDVKD. The V end lost 7 bases, the J end lost 0 bases, and 13 bases lay between the germline ends. The CDR3 contains 15 residues.

This chain uses TRBV19 with TRBJ1-4; 7 nucleotides match TRBD1. CDR1 and CDR2 (germline): LNHDA, SQIVND (reference sequence). The CDR3 spans 14 residues. V shed 3 bases and J 8 bases; nucleotides not matched to a gene: 6. Here the CDR3 reads CASSIHRDSEKLFF. Here the CDR3 DNA reads TGTGCCAGTAGTATCCACCGGGACAGCGAAAAACTGTTTTTT.

The chain has TRBV18 and TRBJ1-2; no reliable D call. Per the germline V gene, CDR1 is KGHSH and CDR2 is LQKENI. The CDR3 loop spans 18 amino acids. With 0 bases removed from V and 5 bases from J, the gap between germline ends came to 22 bases. The CDR3 protein is CASSPPFMVGRRPYGYTF. In DNA, the CDR3 is TGTGCCAGCTCACCACCGTTTATGGTGGGCAGGCGCCCTTATGGCTACACCTTC. Supplemented by reference TRBV18 and TRBJ1-2, the full variable domain reads NAGVMQNPRHLVRRRGQEARLRCSPMKGHSHVYWYRQLPEEGLKFMVYLQKENIIDESGMPKERFSAEFPKEGPSILRIQQVVRGDSAAYFCASSPPFMVGRRPYGYTFGSGTRLTVV.

The chain has TRBV7-2 and TRBJ2-2, with 7 bases lining up with TRBD1. The V gene's germline CDR1 is SGHTA and CDR2 FQGNSA. V lost 7 bases and J lost 1; bases outside the gene matches: 6. The length of the CDR3 is 15 residues. CDR3 bases: TGTGCCAGCACCTTTTGGACAGGGAACACCGGGGAGCTGTTTTTT. This codes for CASTFWTGNTGELFF.

The J gene is TRBJ2-1, the V gene TRBV27, with TRBD2 as a possible D gene (5 bases). Per the germline V gene, CDR1 is MNHEY and CDR2 is SMNVEV (reference sequence). This CDR3 is built from 15 residues. The V end was cut by 4 bases, the J end by 4 bases, with 14 bases between. The CDR3 here is CASSSGMGGYNEQFF. The CDR3 DNA reads as TGTGCCAGCAGTTCCGGGATGGGTGGGTACAATGAGCAGTTCTTC.

V gene TRBV12-3 or TRBV12-4 combines with J gene TRBJ1-4; D not resolved. V was shortened by 6 bases and J by 8 bases, with 13 bases between the two germline ends. The CDR3 is 13 residues long. For the CDR3, the DNA is TGTGCCAGCAGCCCCGCCACCTACGAAAAACTGTTTTTT. Protein product: CASSPATYEKLFF.

The gene calls are TRBV12-3 or TRBV12-4 and TRBJ1-1, with 7 nucleotides matching TRBD1. J gave up 3 bases and V 6 bases, and 4 bases lay outside the gene matches. This CDR3 spans 13 amino acids. The CDR3 here is CASRRDSHTEAFF. CDR3 nucleotide sequence: TGTGCCAGCAGACGGGACAGCCACACTGAAGCTTTCTTT.

This sequence joins TRBV6-5 and TRBJ2-3, with 7 bases identical to TRBD1. The germline gives CDR1 MNHEY, CDR2 SVGAGI. CDR3 length: 12 amino acids. Germline trimming cut 10 bases from V and 8 bases from J; bases unmatched to any gene: 9. The CDR3 DNA reads TGTGCCACTGGAACCCGGGACAGTACGCAGTATTTT. Amino acid sequence: CATGTRDSTQYF.